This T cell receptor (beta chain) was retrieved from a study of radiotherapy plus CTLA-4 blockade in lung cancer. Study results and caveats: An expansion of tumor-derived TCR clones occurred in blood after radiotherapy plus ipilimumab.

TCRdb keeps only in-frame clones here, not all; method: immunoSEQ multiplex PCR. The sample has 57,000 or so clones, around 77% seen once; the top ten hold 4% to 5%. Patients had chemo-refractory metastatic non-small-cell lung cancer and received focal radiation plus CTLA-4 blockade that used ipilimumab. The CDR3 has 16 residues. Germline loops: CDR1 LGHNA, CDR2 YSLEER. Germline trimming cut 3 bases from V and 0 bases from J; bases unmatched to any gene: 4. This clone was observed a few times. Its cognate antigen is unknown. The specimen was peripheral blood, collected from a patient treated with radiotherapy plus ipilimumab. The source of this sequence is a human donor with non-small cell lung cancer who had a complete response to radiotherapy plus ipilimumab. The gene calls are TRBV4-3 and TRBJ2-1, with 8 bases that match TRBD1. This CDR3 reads CASSHLTGGSYNEQFF. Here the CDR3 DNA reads TGCGCCAGCAGCCACTTAACAGGGGGCTCCTACAATGAGCAGTTCTTC.